This T cell receptor beta chain was found in a study of CD4 T cells in relation to SARS-CoV-2 and coronaviruses. General study results and limits: The assay detects memory recall responses, not culture-primed primary responses.

Produced via immunoSEQ multiplex PCR; TCRdb's table is partial and in-frame only. Of some 35,000 clones listed, less than 85% were seen once; the top ten hold 4.5%. Trimming at V came to 4 bases and at J to 2 bases, leaving 8 bases not matched to a gene. Per the germline V gene, CDR1 is LNHNV and CDR2 is YYDKDF (reference sequence). The CDR3 covers 18 residues. Concerning this clone itself: Its target is unknown.

Sequenced: naive CD4+ T cells from PBMCs, cultured in vitro. Subset denoted: naive CD4+ T cells isolated by negative enrichment. The chain couples TRBV15 to TRBJ2-6; 10 bases align to TRBD1. This clonotype was sampled from an adult with COVID-19. The CDR3 reads CATSKGGQGVAGANVLTF. As DNA, the CDR3 is TGTGCCACCAGCAAAGGTGGACAGGGGGTTGCTGGGGCCAACGTCCTGACTTTC.